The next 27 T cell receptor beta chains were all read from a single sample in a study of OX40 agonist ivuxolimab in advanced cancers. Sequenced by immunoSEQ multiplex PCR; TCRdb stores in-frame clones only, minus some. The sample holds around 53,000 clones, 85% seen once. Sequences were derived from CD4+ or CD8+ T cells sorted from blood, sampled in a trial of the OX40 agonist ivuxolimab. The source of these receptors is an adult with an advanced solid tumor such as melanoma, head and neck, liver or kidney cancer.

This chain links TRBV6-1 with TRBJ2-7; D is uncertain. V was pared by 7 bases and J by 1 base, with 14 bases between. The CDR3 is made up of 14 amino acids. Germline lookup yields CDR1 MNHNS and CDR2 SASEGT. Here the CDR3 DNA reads TGTGCCAGCACCCCACGGTACACATCCTACGAGCAGTACTTC. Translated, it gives CASTPRYTSYEQYF.

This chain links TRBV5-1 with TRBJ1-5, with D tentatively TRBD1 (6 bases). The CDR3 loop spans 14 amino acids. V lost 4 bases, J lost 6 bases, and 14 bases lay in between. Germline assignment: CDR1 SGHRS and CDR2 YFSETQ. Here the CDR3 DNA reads TGCGCCAGCAGCCCGGGCGGGGGGCTTCAGCCCCAGCATTTT. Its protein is CASSPGGGLQPQHF.

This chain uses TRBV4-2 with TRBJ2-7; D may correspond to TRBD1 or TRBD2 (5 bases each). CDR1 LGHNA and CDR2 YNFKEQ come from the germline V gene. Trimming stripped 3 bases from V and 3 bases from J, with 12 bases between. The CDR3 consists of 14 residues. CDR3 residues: CASSQGTGLYEQYF. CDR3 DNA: TGTGCCAGCAGCCAGGGAACAGGACTCTACGAGCAGTACTTC.

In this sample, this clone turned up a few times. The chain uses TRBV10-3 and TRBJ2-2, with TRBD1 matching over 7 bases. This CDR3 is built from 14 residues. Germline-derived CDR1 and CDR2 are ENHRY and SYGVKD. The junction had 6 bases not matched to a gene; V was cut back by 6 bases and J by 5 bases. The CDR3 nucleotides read TGTGCCATCAGGACAGGGCTAAAGACCGGGGAGCTGTTTTTT. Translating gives CAIRTGLKTGELFF.

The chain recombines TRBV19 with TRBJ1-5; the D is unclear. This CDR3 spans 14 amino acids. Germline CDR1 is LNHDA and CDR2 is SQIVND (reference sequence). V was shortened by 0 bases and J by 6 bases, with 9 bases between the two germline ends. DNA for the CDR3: TGTGCCAGTAGTATAGATCTGAGGAGTCAGCCCCAGCATTTT. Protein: CASSIDLRSQPQHF. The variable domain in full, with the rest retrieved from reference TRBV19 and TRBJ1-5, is DGGITQSPKYLFRKEGQNVTLSCEQNLNHDAMYWYRQDPGQGLRLIYYSQIVNDFQKGDIAEGYSVSREKKESFPLTVTSAQKNPTAFYLCASSIDLRSQPQHFGDGTRLSIL.

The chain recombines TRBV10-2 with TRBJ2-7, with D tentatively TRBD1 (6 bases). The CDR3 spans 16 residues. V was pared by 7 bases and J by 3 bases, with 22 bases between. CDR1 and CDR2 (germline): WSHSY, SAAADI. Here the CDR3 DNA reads TGCGCCAGCACTAGACAGGTTCCGAGGGCTGTCTACGAGCAGTACTTC. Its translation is CASTRQVPRAVYEQYF.

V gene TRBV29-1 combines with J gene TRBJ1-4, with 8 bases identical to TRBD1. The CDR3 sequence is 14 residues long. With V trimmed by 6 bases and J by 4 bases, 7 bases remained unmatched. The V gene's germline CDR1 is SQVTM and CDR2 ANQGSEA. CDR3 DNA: TGCAGCGTCCAGGGGGCTGAGGGTAATGAAAAACTGTTTTTT. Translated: CSVQGAEGNEKLFF.

The CDR3 DNA is TGTGCCAGCAGTTTATCACGAGGGGTAGATGGCTACACCTTC. The encoded protein is CASSLSRGVDGYTF. The rearrangement joins TRBV27 to TRBJ1-2, with TRBD1 as a possible D gene (5 bases). Per germline, CDR1 MNHEY and CDR2 SMNVEV (reference sequence). The CDR3 extends over 14 amino acids. Trimming took 0 bases from V and 6 from J, leaving 11 bases between them.

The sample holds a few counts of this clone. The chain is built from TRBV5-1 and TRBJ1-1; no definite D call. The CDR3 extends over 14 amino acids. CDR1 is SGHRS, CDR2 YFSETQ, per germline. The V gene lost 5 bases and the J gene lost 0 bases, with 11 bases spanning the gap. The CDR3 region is CASSRANLNTEAFF. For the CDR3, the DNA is TGCGCCAGCAGTCGGGCAAATTTGAACACTGAAGCTTTCTTT.

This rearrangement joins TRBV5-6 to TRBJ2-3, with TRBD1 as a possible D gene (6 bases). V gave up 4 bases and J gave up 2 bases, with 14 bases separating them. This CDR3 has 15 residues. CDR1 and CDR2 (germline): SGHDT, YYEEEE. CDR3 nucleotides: TGTGCCAGCAGCAAGCAGACAGGCCTCACAGATACGCAGTATTTT. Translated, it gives CASSKQTGLTDTQYF.

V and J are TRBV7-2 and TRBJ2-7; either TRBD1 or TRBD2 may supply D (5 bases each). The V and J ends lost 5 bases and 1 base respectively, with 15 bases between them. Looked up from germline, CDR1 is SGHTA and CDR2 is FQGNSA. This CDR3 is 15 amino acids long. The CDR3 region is CASSLHRDVSYEQYF. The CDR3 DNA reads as TGTGCCAGCAGCCTACATCGGGACGTTTCCTACGAGCAGTACTTC.

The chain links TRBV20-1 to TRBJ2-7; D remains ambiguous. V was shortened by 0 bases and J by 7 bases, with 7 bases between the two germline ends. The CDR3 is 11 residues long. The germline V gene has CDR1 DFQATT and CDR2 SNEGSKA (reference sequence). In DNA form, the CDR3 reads TGCAGTGCTAGAGATTATCGGGAGCAGTACTTC. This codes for CSARDYREQYF.

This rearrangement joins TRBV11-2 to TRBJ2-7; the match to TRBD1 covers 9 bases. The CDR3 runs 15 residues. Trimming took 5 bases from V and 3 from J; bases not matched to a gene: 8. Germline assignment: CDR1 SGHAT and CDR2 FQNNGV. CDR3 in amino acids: CASSMGGQGRYEQYF. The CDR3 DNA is TGTGCCAGCAGCATGGGGGGACAGGGCCGCTACGAGCAGTACTTC.

The CDR3 DNA follows: TGTGCTAGTGCCGACCTTGGGGGCTACGAGCAGTACTTC. Translation: CASADLGGYEQYF. The V call is TRBV12-5, the J call TRBJ2-7; either TRBD1 or TRBD2 may fit D (5 bases each). Germline CDR1 is LGHNT and CDR2 is FRNRAP. Trimming pared 7 bases from V and 3 bases from J, leaving 13 bases between. The CDR3 contains 13 residues.

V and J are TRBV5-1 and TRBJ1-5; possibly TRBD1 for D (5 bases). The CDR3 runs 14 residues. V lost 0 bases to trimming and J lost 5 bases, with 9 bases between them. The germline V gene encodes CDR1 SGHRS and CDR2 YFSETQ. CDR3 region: CASSLGAGDQPQHF. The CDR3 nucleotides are TGCGCCAGCAGCTTGGGGGCGGGGGATCAGCCCCAGCATTTT.

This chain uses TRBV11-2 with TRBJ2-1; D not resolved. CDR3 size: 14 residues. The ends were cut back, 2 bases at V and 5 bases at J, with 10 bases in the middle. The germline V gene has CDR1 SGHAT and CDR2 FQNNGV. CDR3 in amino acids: CASSLLVAHNEQFF. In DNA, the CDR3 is TGTGCCAGCAGCTTACTGGTAGCCCACAATGAGCAGTTCTTC.

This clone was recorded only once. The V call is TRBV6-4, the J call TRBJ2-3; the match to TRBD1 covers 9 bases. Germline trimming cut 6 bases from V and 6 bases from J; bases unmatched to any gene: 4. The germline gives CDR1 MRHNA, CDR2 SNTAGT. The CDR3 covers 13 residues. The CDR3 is CASSVDRGDTQYF. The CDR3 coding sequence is TGTGCCAGCAGCGTCGACAGGGGGGATACGCAGTATTTT.

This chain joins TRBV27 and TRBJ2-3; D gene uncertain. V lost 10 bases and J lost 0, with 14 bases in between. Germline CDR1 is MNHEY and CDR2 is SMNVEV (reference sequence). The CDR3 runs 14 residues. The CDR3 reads CATFSPVSTDTQYF. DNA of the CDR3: TGTGCCACCTTTTCCCCGGTTAGCACAGATACGCAGTATTTT.

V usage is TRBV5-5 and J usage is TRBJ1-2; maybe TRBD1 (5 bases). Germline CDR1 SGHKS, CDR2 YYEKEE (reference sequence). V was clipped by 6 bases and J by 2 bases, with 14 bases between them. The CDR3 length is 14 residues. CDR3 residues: CASTGGRINYGYTF. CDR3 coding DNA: TGTGCCAGCACCGGGGGACGGATAAACTATGGCTACACCTTC.

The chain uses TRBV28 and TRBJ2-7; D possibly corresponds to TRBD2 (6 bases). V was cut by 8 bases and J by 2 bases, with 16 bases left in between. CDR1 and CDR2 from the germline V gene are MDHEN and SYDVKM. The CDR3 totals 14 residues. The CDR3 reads CASSPRGRTYEQYF. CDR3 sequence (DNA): TGTGCCAGCTCCCCTCGGGGGAGGACCTACGAGCAGTACTTC.

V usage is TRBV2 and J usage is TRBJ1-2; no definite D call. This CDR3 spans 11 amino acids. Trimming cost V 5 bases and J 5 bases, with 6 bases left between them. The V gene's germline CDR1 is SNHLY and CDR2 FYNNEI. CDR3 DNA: TGTGCCAGCAGTCCAGGATATGGCTACACCTTC. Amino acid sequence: CASSPGYGYTF.

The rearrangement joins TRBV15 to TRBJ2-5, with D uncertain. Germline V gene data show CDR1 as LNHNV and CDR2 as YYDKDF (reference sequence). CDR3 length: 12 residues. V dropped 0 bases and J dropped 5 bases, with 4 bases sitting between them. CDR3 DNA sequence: TGTGCCACCAGCAGAGAGTTGGAGACCCAGTACTTC. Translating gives CATSRELETQYF.

The CDR3 nucleotides are TGCGCCAGCAGCCAAAGGGGGACAGGGAGGAACACCGGGGAGCTGTTTTTT. Protein: CASSQRGTGRNTGELFF. The V and J genes are TRBV4-1 and TRBJ2-2, with 9 bases that match TRBD1. V gave up 2 bases and J gave up 1 base; unmatched junction bases: 5. This CDR3 is built from 17 residues. Germline V gene data show CDR1 as MGHRA and CDR2 as YSYEKL.

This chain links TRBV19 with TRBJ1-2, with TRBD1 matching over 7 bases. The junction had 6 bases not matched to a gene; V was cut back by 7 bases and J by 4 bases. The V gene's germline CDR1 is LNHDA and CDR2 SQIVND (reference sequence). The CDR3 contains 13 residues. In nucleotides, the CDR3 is TGTGCCAGTACCCCGACAGGGAGCTATGGCTACACCTTC. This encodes CASTPTGSYGYTF. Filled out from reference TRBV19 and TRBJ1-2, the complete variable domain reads DGGITQSPKYLFRKEGQNVTLSCEQNLNHDAMYWYRQDPGQGLRLIYYSQIVNDFQKGDIAEGYSVSREKKESFPLTVTSAQKNPTAFYLCASTPTGSYGYTFGSGTRLTVV.

The CDR3 sequence: CASSDVGQGNDEQYF. In DNA, the CDR3 is TGTGCCAGCAGTGACGTAGGACAGGGTAATGACGAGCAGTACTTC. The chain is built from TRBV25-1 and TRBJ2-7; 8 positions match TRBD1. This CDR3 contains 15 residues. CDR1 MGHDK and CDR2 SYGVNS come from the germline V gene. V was pared by 3 bases and J by 5 bases, with 9 bases of the junction left unmatched.

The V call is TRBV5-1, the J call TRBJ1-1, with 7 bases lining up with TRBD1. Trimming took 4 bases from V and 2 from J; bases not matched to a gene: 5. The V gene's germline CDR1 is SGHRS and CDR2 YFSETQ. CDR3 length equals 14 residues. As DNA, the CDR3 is TGCGCCAGCAGCCACGGGGACAGAAACACTGAAGCTTTCTTT. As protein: CASSHGDRNTEAFF.

The CDR3 region has the DNA TGCGCCAGCAGCTTTGGGACGGAGGTTGGAAAACTGTTTTTT. Its protein product is CASSFGTEVGKLFF. The genes are TRBV5-1 and TRBJ1-4, with TRBD1 as a possible D gene (5 bases). Germline-derived CDR1 and CDR2 are SGHRS and YFSETQ. Trimming left V 2 bases short and J 10 bases short, with 15 bases between. This CDR3 has 14 amino acids.